This T cell receptor beta chain was recovered during a study of Ad26.COV2.S vaccination and SARS-CoV-2 variants. Study results and caveats: There was a possibility that the TCR breadth and depth analyses underestimated total T cell responses.

The sample's treatment: around 19 received Ad26.COV2.S at low or high dose, single or two shots; 5 received placebo; per-sample allocation not given. Material that was analyzed had been drawn on day 63 after the first vaccine or placebo injection. In Boston, an adult donor aged 18-55 years took part. TCRdb's table, derived via immunoSEQ multiplex PCR, lists solely in-frame clones and lacks some. The sample consists of fewer than 500,000 clones, 85% to 90% of them appearing once. The V gene's germline CDR1 is GTSNPN and CDR2 SVGIG (reference sequence). This CDR3 is built from 14 residues. Between the trimmed V and J ends, which lost 0 bases and 5 bases, there was a span of 11 bases. About this clone itself: Its antigen remains unknown.

The sequences come from peripheral blood, collected in a trial of Ad26.COV2.S vaccine versus placebo. The chain carries TRBV30 and TRBJ1-5; unclear D gene. This clonotype was obtained from a person aged 18-60 years who received the Ad26.COV2.S COVID-19 vaccine or a placebo. The CDR3: CAWSVGNGDQPQHF. The CDR3 nucleotides are TGTGCCTGGAGTGTAGGGAACGGCGATCAGCCCCAGCATTTT.